Listed below are T cell receptor beta chains from one sample, sequenced in a study of T cell responses to AZD1222 COVID-19 vaccine. Repertoires were generated with immunoSEQ multiplex PCR, while TCRdb's copy carries only in-frame clones and drops some. The sample holds about 72,000 clones, 89% seen once. Source: peripheral blood, taken 28 days after the second AZD1222 dose. The receptors here all came from an adult who received the AZD1222 COVID-19 vaccine. Each CDR3 is given with its conserved first and last residue. D genes are given only for firm matches. Not every row has a clone size; where given, it reads once, few, many or a size class.

NA	TRBD2	TRBV5-1	TRBJ2-7	TGCGCCAGCAGCCGACTAGCGGGAGTTCGAGGGGGTTCCTACGAGCAGTACTTC	CASSRLAGVRGGSYEQYF
once	TRBD1	TRBV18	TRBJ2-1	TGTGCCAGCTCACCACCAGGACAGGGCTTCTACAATGAGCAGTTCTTC	CASSPPGQGFYNEQFF
NA	NA	TRBV4-2	TRBJ2-3	TGTGCCAGCAGCCAAGAACCAGGGCCCACAGATACGCAGTATTTT	CASSQEPGPTDTQYF
NA	TRBD1	TRBV19	TRBJ1-3	TGTGCCAGCGCGAAGGGCGGACAGGGGGGAAACACCATATATTTT	CASAKGGQGGNTIYF
NA	NA	TRBV30	TRBJ2-3	TGTGCCTGGGGCACTAGCTACACAGATACGCAGTATTTT	CAWGTSYTDTQYF
NA	NA	TRBV30	TRBJ2-7	TGTGCCTGGACCCCGGTCTTGGGCTACGAGCAGTACTTC	CAWTPVLGYEQYF
NA	NA	TRBV19	TRBJ2-7	TGTGCCAGTAGTGAGCAGGGGGGCTCCTACGAGCAGTACTTC	CASSEQGGSYEQYF
once	TRBD2	TRBV7-8	TRBJ2-1	TGTGCCAGCAGCTTGGGGAGTAGCGGGATCAACTCCTACAATGAGCAGTTCTTC	CASSLGSSGINSYNEQFF
NA	TRBD1	TRBV7-6	TRBJ2-7	TGTGCCAGCAGCTTAGTCCCTATTGGGACAGGGCTTTACGAGCAGTACTTC	CASSLVPIGTGLYEQYF
NA	TRBD1	TRBV7-2	TRBJ1-5	TGTGCCAGCAGCTCATCACAGGGGACCAATCAGCCCCAGCATTTT	CASSSSQGTNQPQHF
NA	NA	TRBV7-6	TRBJ2-2	TGTGCCAGCAGGAAACAGGGCGCGAACACCGGGGAGCTGTTTTTT	CASRKQGANTGELFF
NA	TRBD2	TRBV27	TRBJ2-2	TGTGCCAGCACCCAAGCGGGAGGATTGTTCACCGGGGAGCTGTTTTTT	CASTQAGGLFTGELFF
NA	NA	TRBV7-9	TRBJ1-4	TGTGCCAGCAGCTTAGGGGAGGGGACCGCAAAACTGTTTTTT	CASSLGEGTAKLFF
NA	NA	TRBV5-6	TRBJ2-1	TGTGCCAGCAGCTCCCGGGGGCGGAGCTCCTACAATGAGCAGTTCTTC	CASSSRGRSSYNEQFF
once	TRBD1	TRBV3-1/TRBV3-2	TRBJ2-7	TGTGCCAGCAGCTCCTCCGGGACAGGGGTTTACGAGCAGTACTTC	CASSSSGTGVYEQYF
NA	TRBD1	TRBV11-2	TRBJ1-2	TGTGCCAGCAGCCAACAGGGGTATAACTATGGCTACACCTTC	CASSQQGYNYGYTF
NA	TRBD2	TRBV28	TRBJ2-1	TGTGCCAGCAGTTTATACGGTGGAGGGAGGGCCCATAATGAGCAGTTCTTC	CASSLYGGGRAHNEQFF
NA	NA	TRBV12-3/TRBV12-4	TRBJ1-5	TGTGCCAGCAGTTTGAGGTTGGGGCAGCCCCAGCATTTT	CASSLRLGQPQHF
NA	NA	TRBV19	TRBJ2-7	TGTGCCAGTAGTATAGTGGGGGCCTCCTACGAGCAGTACTTC	CASSIVGASYEQYF
NA	TRBD1	TRBV5-1	TRBJ2-5	TGCGCCAGCAGCTGGGACAGAACCCCAGAGACCCAGTACTTC	CASSWDRTPETQYF
NA	TRBD2	TRBV7-2	TRBJ2-5	TGTGCCAGCAGCTTAGGAGGGACTAGCGGAGAGACCCAGTACTTC	CASSLGGTSGETQYF
NA	NA	TRBV5-1	TRBJ1-4	TGCGCCAGCAGTGACGTACGGGGCAGCGAAAAACTGTTTTTT	CASSDVRGSEKLFF
NA	TRBD1	TRBV5-5	TRBJ2-7	TGTGCCAGCAGCTTGGACAGGGGTTACGAGCAGTACTTC	CASSLDRGYEQYF
NA	NA	TRBV7-2	TRBJ1-4	TGTGCCAGCAGCTTAGGCTCGATAGGAACTAATGAAAAACTGTTTTTT	CASSLGSIGTNEKLFF
NA	NA	TRBV19	TRBJ1-2	TGTGCCAGTAGTGAGGAGGACAGTCGGAGGGTATATGGCTACACCTTC	CASSEEDSRRVYGYTF
NA	NA	TRBV10-2	TRBJ1-5	TGCGCCAGTTCCTCGGACAGATCGGGCAATCAGCCCCAGCATTTT	CASSSDRSGNQPQHF
NA	TRBD1	TRBV6-5	TRBJ1-2	TGTGCCAGCAGTACGGACAGGAACTATGGCTACACCTTC	CASSTDRNYGYTF
few	NA	TRBV5-1	TRBJ2-1	TGCGCCAGCAGCTTGGCTGCCAAGCAGTTCTTC	CASSLAAKQFF
once	TRBD2	TRBV15	TRBJ2-5	TGTGCCACCAGCATCGGGACTAGCGCTTATCAAGAGACCCAGTACTTC	CATSIGTSAYQETQYF
NA	NA	TRBV5-5	TRBJ1-4	TGTGCCAGCACCGAAGCGGGACACCTTAATGAAAAACTGTTTTTT	CASTEAGHLNEKLFF
NA	NA	TRBV7-6	TRBJ2-2	TGTGCCAGCAGCTTAGGAGGCGGTCGCAGCACCGGGGAGCTGTTTTTT	CASSLGGGRSTGELFF
NA	NA	TRBV11-3	TRBJ2-2	TGTGCCAGCAGCCATAACGGAGTCGGGGAGCTGTTTTTT	CASSHNGVGELFF
NA	TRBD1	TRBV30	TRBJ1-2	TGTGCCTGGAGTGTACCCGTACAGGGGTCAGGCTATGGCTACACCTTC	CAWSVPVQGSGYGYTF
NA	NA	TRBV19	TRBJ1-3	TGTGCCAGTAGTGCGTCAGGGGACGAATCTGGAAACACCATATATTTT	CASSASGDESGNTIYF
NA	TRBD1	TRBV5-1	TRBJ1-4	TGCGCCAGCAGCTCCATACAGGGGGGAGGTGAAAAACTGTTTTTT	CASSSIQGGGEKLFF
NA	TRBD1	TRBV3-1/TRBV3-2	TRBJ1-1	TGTGCCAGCAGCCAGCAGGACAGGGGGCAAAGAAACACTGAAGCTTTCTTT	CASSQQDRGQRNTEAFF
NA	TRBD1	TRBV20-1	TRBJ2-7	TGCAGTGCTAGTAGGGGACAGGGGGCTGTCGACGAGCAGTACTTC	CSASRGQGAVDEQYF
NA	NA	TRBV2	TRBJ1-2	TGTGCCAGCACTACTGGAGGGGGTGGCTACACCTTC	CASTTGGGGYTF
NA	TRBD2	TRBV5-6	TRBJ2-7	TGTGCCAGCAGCCCACTAGCGGCCTCCTACGAGCAGTACTTC	CASSPLAASYEQYF
NA	NA	TRBV11-3	TRBJ1-1	TGTGCCAGCAGCTTAGTACCGGGAGAAGCTTTCTTT	CASSLVPGEAFF
NA	TRBD2	TRBV10-2	TRBJ2-2	TGCGCCAGCAGTGGCGGGAGGGGCACCGGGGAGCTGTTTTTT	CASSGGRGTGELFF
NA	TRBD1	TRBV24-1	TRBJ2-5	TGTGCCACCAGTGCCGAGGACAGGGGTTACGAGACCCAGTACTTC	CATSAEDRGYETQYF
NA	NA	TRBV7-2	TRBJ2-6	TGTGCCAGCAGCCCCAGGGGGGGTGGGGCCAACGTCCTGACTTTC	CASSPRGGGANVLTF
NA	TRBD1	TRBV9	TRBJ2-1	TGTGCCAGCAGCGTAGGGGACAGGGGCACCAATGAGCAGTTCTTC	CASSVGDRGTNEQFF
NA	NA	TRBV24-1	TRBJ2-7	TGTGCCACCATCGGGCCAGGCGGGGGCTGGGACTACGAGCAGTACTTC	CATIGPGGGWDYEQYF
NA	NA	TRBV7-7	TRBJ2-2	TGTGCCAGCAGCCGTGACTCTTTCACCGGGGAGCTGTTTTTT	CASSRDSFTGELFF
many	TRBD1	TRBV6-4	TRBJ2-1	TGTGCCAGCAGTCCCGGGACAGGGGGGGATGAGCAGTTCTTC	CASSPGTGGDEQFF
NA	NA	TRBV6-2/TRBV6-3	TRBJ2-2	TGTGCCAGCAGTCGGGGGCCCGCCTCAAACACCGGGGAGCTGTTTTTT	CASSRGPASNTGELFF
NA	NA	TRBV9	TRBJ1-1	TGTGCCAGCAGCGTTTCACAGGAGAACACTGAAGCTTTCTTT	CASSVSQENTEAFF
NA	TRBD2	TRBV9	TRBJ2-3	TGTGCCAGCAGCGTAGCTTTTTTAGGGGCTAGCGGGAGGTCACGAGATACGCAGTATTTT	CASSVAFLGASGRSRDTQYF
NA	TRBD2	TRBV10-2	TRBJ2-7	TGCGCCAGCAGTGAGTCCAGCGGGAGCACCTACGAGCAGTACTTC	CASSESSGSTYEQYF
NA	NA	TRBV9	TRBJ2-1	TGTGCCAGCAACTCCGGGACCCTTAGGAATGAGCAGTTCTTC	CASNSGTLRNEQFF
medium-sized	NA	TRBV10-2	TRBJ1-5	TGCGCCAGCAGTGCCCTCGGACAGCGTCAGCCCCAGCATTTT	CASSALGQRQPQHF
NA	TRBD2	TRBV5-1	TRBJ2-1	TGCGCCAGCAGCTTGGGTCTAGCGGCACTCGGCGAGCAGTTCTTC	CASSLGLAALGEQFF
NA	TRBD1	TRBV11-3	TRBJ2-7	TGTGCCAGCAGCTTCGGGACAGGACTGGCTTCCTCCTACGAGCAGTACTTC	CASSFGTGLASSYEQYF
NA	NA	TRBV7-3	TRBJ1-1	TGTGCCAGCAGCTTACTGGGGGGCGCGAACACTGAAGCTTTCTTT	CASSLLGGANTEAFF
NA	TRBD1	TRBV4-1	TRBJ2-7	TGCGCCAGCAGCCAAGTGACAGGGGAAACCTACGAGCAGTACTTC	CASSQVTGETYEQYF
NA	NA	TRBV15	TRBJ1-5	TGTGCCACCAGCAGAGATCAGAATCAGCCCCAGCATTTT	CATSRDQNQPQHF
NA	TRBD1	TRBV3-1/TRBV3-2	TRBJ1-2	TGTGCCAGCAGCCCAGGACAGGGTATCTATGGCTACACCTTC	CASSPGQGIYGYTF